This TCR beta chain was identified in a study of technical replicates of blood from a few donors. Trimming pared 7 bases from V and 2 bases from J, leaving 12 bases between. This CDR3 is 13 amino acids long. CDR1 is SQVTM, CDR2 ANQGSEA, per germline. Libraries were prepared by immunoSEQ multiplex PCR; TCRdb keeps only in-frame clonotypes and omits some of them. The sample includes 35,000 to 50,000 clones, around 97% of them seen just once. Material for sequencing was T cells isolated from PBMCs. The TCR was taken from a human donor in good health. The chain is built from TRBV29-1 and TRBJ2-1; perhaps TRBD1 as D (6 bases). The CDR3 bases are TGCAGCGCGACTCCAGGGGCCTACAATGAGCAGTTCTTC. It yields the protein CSATPGAYNEQFF.